Below, 10 T cell receptor beta chains from the same sample are listed, as sequenced in a study of blood T cell repertoires in COVID-19 (TCRdb year 2020). Receptors were amplified or captured by the immunoSEQ multiplex PCR assay. This is the immuneACCESS table as TCRdb keeps it, with only in-frame sequences that have V and J called. A part of the clones is gone; compared with another copy, unresolved V genes explain less than half, and the rest is unexplained. Here the sample has about 150,000 clones; 65% to 90% occur a single time. The ten largest clones take up around 3.5% of the sample. Sequencing was carried out using peripheral blood. These receptors were taken from a man in his sixties or seventies with acute or convalescent COVID-19.

This chain connects TRBV24-1 to TRBJ2-1, with 7 bases lining up with TRBD2. Looked up from germline, CDR1 is KGHDR and CDR2 is SFDVKD. The CDR3 totals 15 residues. J lost 3 bases, V lost 5 bases, and 6 bases had no gene match. CDR3 DNA: TGTGCCACCAGTGCTTCACTAGCGAGCTACAATGAGCAGTTCTTC. Translating gives CATSASLASYNEQFF.

The chain uses TRBV6-5 and TRBJ2-7; 7 nucleotides line up with TRBD1. With 0 bases clipped from V and 3 bases from J, the junction kept 8 bases outside the gene matches. The CDR3 has 16 residues. Germline V gives CDR1 MNHEY, CDR2 SVGAGI. The CDR3 loop is CASSYSTGVPLYEQYF. The DNA of the CDR3 is TGTGCCAGCAGTTACTCAACAGGGGTTCCCCTCTACGAGCAGTACTTC.

The V call is TRBV20-1, the J call TRBJ1-1; D perhaps matches TRBD1 (6 bases). CDR1 DFQATT and CDR2 SNEGSKA come from the germline V gene (reference sequence). Trimming took 8 bases from V and 11 from J, leaving 18 bases between them. The length of the CDR3 is 11 residues. CDR3 nucleotide sequence: TGCAGTCCTTCCTTCGGGGGGCGCGCTTTCTTT. It encodes CSPSFGGRAFF.

CDR3 coding DNA: TGTGCCAGCAGCATCTCGGGCAGGGATAGGGAAAAACTGTTTTTT. Its protein is CASSISGRDREKLFF. V and J are TRBV7-2 and TRBJ1-4, with D possibly matching TRBD1 (5 bases). The CDR3 is 15 residues long. V lost 5 bases and J lost 8, with 18 bases in between. Looked up from germline, CDR1 is SGHTA and CDR2 is FQGNSA. Full variable domain (remainder filled in from reference TRBV7-2 and TRBJ1-4): GAGVSQSPSNKVTEKGKDVELRCDPISGHTALYWYRQSLGQGLEFLIYFQGNSAPDKSGLPSDRFSAERTGGSVSTLTIQRTQQEDSAVYLCASSISGRDREKLFFGSGTQLSVL.

This clone was seen only once. The genes are TRBV24-1 and TRBJ2-1; 7 bases fit TRBD2. Unmatched junction bases numbered 1, after V lost 0 bases and J lost 0 bases. Germline V gives CDR1 KGHDR, CDR2 SFDVKD. This CDR3 contains 16 residues. DNA of the CDR3: TGTGCCACCAGTGATTTGAGCGGGAACTCCTACAATGAGCAGTTCTTC. It translates to CATSDLSGNSYNEQFF.

This clone appeared once. The chain joins TRBV27 to TRBJ2-7; a weak D match, TRBD2 (6 bases). The CDR3 loop spans 12 amino acids. Germline V gene data show CDR1 as MNHEY and CDR2 as SMNVEV (reference sequence). V gave up 2 bases and J gave up 7 bases, with 9 bases separating them. The CDR3: CASSLIAGEQYF. DNA of the CDR3: TGTGCCAGCAGTTTAATCGCGGGAGAGCAGTACTTC.

The V gene is TRBV30, the J gene TRBJ2-7; weak D call: TRBD1 (6 bases). This CDR3 is built from 14 residues. V was pared by 4 bases and J by 1 base, with 14 bases between. The germline CDR1 and CDR2 sequences are GTSNPN and SVGIG (reference sequence). The CDR3 DNA reads TGTGCCTGGAAGACAGGCAGCGGATCCTACGAGCAGTACTTC. Translating gives CAWKTGSGSYEQYF.

This clone was recorded a few times. The chain is built from TRBV7-2 and TRBJ2-1, with TRBD2 matching 7 bases. This CDR3 has 16 residues. J gave up 8 bases and V 1 base, and 11 bases lay outside the gene matches. The V gene's germline CDR1 is SGHTA and CDR2 FQGNSA. The CDR3 DNA reads TGTGCCAGCAGCTTAGTCGGGGGGTCTAGCGGTCATGAGCAGTTCTTC. Encoded protein: CASSLVGGSSGHEQFF.

The chain recombines TRBV4-3 with TRBJ2-1; no reliable D call. Germline CDR1 and CDR2: LGHNA and YSLEER. The CDR3 is 15 residues long. Trimming removed 0 bases at V and 3 bases at J, with 9 bases between. DNA of the CDR3: TGCGCCAGCAGCCAAGAGAGATCGGTCTACAATGAGCAGTTCTTC. Translation gives CASSQERSVYNEQFF.

This clone was seen once. The chain has TRBV7-6 and TRBJ2-6; 15 bases line up with TRBD2. The junction had 5 bases not matched to a gene; V was cut back by 2 bases and J by 0 bases. Germline V gene sequence: CDR1 SGHVS, CDR2 FNYEAQ. This CDR3 spans 20 amino acids. CDR3 protein: CASSLMRTSGRASGANVLTF. The CDR3 DNA is TGTGCCAGCAGCTTAATGAGGACTAGCGGGAGGGCCTCTGGGGCCAACGTCCTGACTTTC.